The rows below give T cell receptor beta chains drawn from one sample of a study of T-cell memory formation after mild COVID-19. TCRdb itself ran the 5' RACE reads through MiXCR, one entry per CDR3 protein. The sample includes about 320,000 distinct CDR3 sequences, 14% seen only once; the top ten take over 20%. The source material was PBMCs or a T cell subset sorted from them (not recorded which). These TCRs come from a man in his late teens or twenties who had mild COVID-19 (a few samples of this study predate the infection). Cell type and time point are not known. The CDR3 runs from the conserved cysteine through the conserved F or W. Fields, in order: J gene, V gene, CDR3 protein.

j_call: TRBJ1-1
v_call: TRBV7-2
cdr3_aa: CASSLWDRGNTEAFF

j_call: TRBJ2-5
v_call: TRBV4-3
cdr3_aa: CASSQDASGETQYF

j_call: TRBJ2-7
v_call: TRBV9
cdr3_aa: CASSVAPTYEQYF

j_call: TRBJ2-1
v_call: TRBV29-1
cdr3_aa: CSVKRSYNEQFF

j_call: TRBJ1-2
v_call: TRBV20-1
cdr3_aa: CSARPDNYGYTF

j_call: TRBJ2-5
v_call: TRBV2
cdr3_aa: CASTQRGAQETQYF

j_call: TRBJ2-4
v_call: TRBV5-1
cdr3_aa: CASSTSGTSGGADIQYF

j_call: TRBJ2-7
v_call: TRBV7-2
cdr3_aa: CASSPGPRVGHEQYF

j_call: TRBJ2-1
v_call: TRBV4-1
cdr3_aa: CASSQEDAGLAGNQFF

j_call: TRBJ2-7
v_call: TRBV20-1
cdr3_aa: CSAPGQGLYEQYF

j_call: TRBJ2-3
v_call: TRBV3-1
cdr3_aa: CASSAGTGGPDTQYF

j_call: TRBJ2-3
v_call: TRBV7-3
cdr3_aa: CASSLRLATDTQYF